This entry lists 2 T cell receptor beta chains sequenced from one sample in a study of cytomegalovirus exposure and HLA in healthy donors. Sequenced by immunoSEQ multiplex PCR; TCRdb stores in-frame clones only, minus some. The data show some 120,000 clones, 88% seen once. Sequenced input: PBMCs. All receptors derive from a man aged 30 to 39 in good health and CMV-seronegative.

The V and J genes are TRBV6-5 and TRBJ1-1, with a tentative D call TRBD1 (6 bases). Germline V gene sequence: CDR1 MNHEY, CDR2 SVGAGI. The CDR3 consists of 15 residues. Trimming took off 2 bases at V and 5 bases at J, with 15 bases between the two ends. In nucleotides, the CDR3 is TGTGCCAGCAGTTACGAAAAGAGGGGGTTGACTGAAGCTTTCTTT. Translating it yields CASSYEKRGLTEAFF.

The J gene is TRBJ2-1, the V gene TRBV5-6; a possible D gene is TRBD2 (7 bases). V gave up 4 bases and J gave up 15 bases, with 23 bases separating them. The CDR3 length is 14 residues. Germline V lookup: CDR1 SGHDT, CDR2 YYEEEE. The CDR3 here is CASSPTSGGRGTFF. The DNA for the CDR3 is TGTGCCAGCAGCCCCACTTCCGGGGGGCGCGGGACGTTCTTC.